This record looks at one T cell receptor (beta chain) sequence and its context. What it recognizes is unknown. TCR beta cDNA libraries included unique molecular identifiers. In TCRdb, the PCR reads were re-called with MiXCR into one record per CDR3 protein. The table includes almost 700,000 distinct CDR3 sequences, more than 50% detected once. These data are taken from a study of post-analysis software for immune sequencing data. Study-wide points: In patients, TRBV5-6, TRBV5-1 and TRBV20-1 belonged to several TRBV segments found more frequently than in controls.

V was clipped by 4 bases and J by 0 bases; unmatched bases: 11. The CDR3 length is 18 residues. Germline assignment: CDR1 LGHNA and CDR2 YSLEER. J is TRBJ1-4 and V is TRBV4-3; TRBD1 matches at 7 bases. The clonotype was recovered from a girl aged 2 to 10 with multiple sclerosis. The sequenced sample consisted of blood. CDR3 nucleotides: TGCGCCAGCAGCCGGGCGTTCGGGACAGACTCAACTAATGAAAAACTGTTTTTT. This translates into CASSRAFGTDSTNEKLFF.